This TCR beta chain was profiled in a study of T cell repertoires in cytomegalovirus infection. Study as a whole: Indications of both CMV infection and matching HLA type were provided by public TCR beta signatures. Study results and caveats: What dominated the ex vivo response were HLA-C-restricted CMV-specific TCR beta clonotypes. CMV carriers with the relevant HLA were identified by cumulative public TCR beta family frequency.

This clonotype was counted between two and nine times. The antigen is undetermined. TCRdb fed the reads into MiXCR, producing one record per CDR3 protein. The sample contains roughly 190,000 distinct CDR3 sequences, approximately 9.6% of which appear only once. Between the trimmed V and J ends, which lost 2 bases and 5 bases, there was a span of 18 bases. Germline-derived CDR1 and CDR2 are GTSNPN and SVGIG (reference sequence). The CDR3 is 15 amino acids. Sequencing used PBMCs. V gene TRBV30 combines with J gene TRBJ1-1; a weak D match, TRBD1 (5 bases). This clonotype was sampled from a human donor in good health (CMV status not recorded). Some clones in this sample may be carry-over from other donors' samples. DNA for the CDR3: TGTGCCTGGAGTCCGATTTCGGGGGGTTGGACTGAAGCTTTCTTT. Protein product: CAWSPISGGWTEAFF. Looking up the rest from reference TRBV30 and TRBJ1-1 gives the full variable domain: SQTIHQWPATLVQPVGSPLSLECTVEGTSNPNLYWYRQAAGRGLQLLFYSVGIGQISSEVPQNLSASRPQDRQFILSSKKLLLSDSGFYLCAWSPISGGWTEAFFGQGTRLTVV.